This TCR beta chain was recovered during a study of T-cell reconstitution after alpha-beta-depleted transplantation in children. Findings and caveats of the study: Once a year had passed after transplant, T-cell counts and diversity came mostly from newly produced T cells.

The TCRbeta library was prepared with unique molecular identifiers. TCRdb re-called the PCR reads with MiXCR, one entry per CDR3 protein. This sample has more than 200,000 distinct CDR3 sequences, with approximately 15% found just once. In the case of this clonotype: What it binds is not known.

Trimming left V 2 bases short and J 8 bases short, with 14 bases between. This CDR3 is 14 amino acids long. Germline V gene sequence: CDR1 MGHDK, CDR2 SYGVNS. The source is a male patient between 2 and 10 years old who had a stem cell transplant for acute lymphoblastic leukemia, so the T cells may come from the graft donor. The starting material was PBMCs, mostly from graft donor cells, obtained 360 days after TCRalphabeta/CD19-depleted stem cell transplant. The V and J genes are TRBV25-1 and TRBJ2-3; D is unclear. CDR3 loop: CASSEGPSFVTQYF. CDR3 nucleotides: TGTGCCAGCAGTGAAGGGCCGAGTTTTGTTACGCAGTATTTT.